A single sample is the source of the 17 T cell receptor beta chains below, sequenced in a study of T cells in Graves' hyperthyroidism and ophthalmopathy (dated by TCRdb to the late 2010s). The method was multiplex PCR. The data were produced on an Illumina HiSeq 2000. The TCR beta CDR3 regions were amplified from the RNA transcripts. For the first round of RT-PCR on the TCR CDR3, the HTBI primer set was used together with the Qiagen OneStep RT-PCR kit. The public reads were reanalyzed by TCRdb: fastp trimming at Q25, MiXCR alignment, in-frame beta chains only. All rows with the same CDR3 protein become a single entry with the most common DNA and genes. The sample contains more than 550,000 distinct CDR3 sequences, 15% to 20% of them found a single time. The ten largest clones add up to roughly 16% of the sample. Sequencing used blood. Receptors originate from a man aged 45-60 years with Graves' hyperthyroidism.

V usage is TRBV20-1 and J usage is TRBJ2-1; a weak D match, TRBD2 (6 bases). This CDR3 region has 14 residues. Trimming cost V 2 bases and J 0 bases, with 8 bases left between them. Germline V gene lookup returns CDR1 DFQATT and CDR2 SNEGSKA (reference sequence). The CDR3 DNA reads as TGCAGTGCTAGACGGGACTTCTCCTACAATGAGCAGTTCTTC. Amino acid sequence: CSARRDFSYNEQFF.

The gene calls are TRBV3-1 and TRBJ2-7; D is ambiguous. The germline V gene has CDR1 LGHDT and CDR2 YNNKEL (reference sequence). The CDR3 spans 14 residues. V was shortened by 2 bases and J by 8 bases, with 16 bases between the two germline ends. The CDR3 loop is CASSQRTESPQQYF. In DNA form, the CDR3 reads TGTGCCAGCAGCCAAAGGACCGAGTCCCCCCAGCAGTACTTC.

This clonotype was counted between two and nine times. The chain joins TRBV27 to TRBJ1-4, with D possibly matching TRBD1 (5 bases). Deletions cut 2 bases from V and 6 bases from J, with 10 bases between. From germline, CDR1 is MNHEY and CDR2 SMNVEV (reference sequence). The CDR3 consists of 14 residues. CDR3 nucleotide sequence: TGTGCCAGCAGTTTAAAGGGGAGTTATGAAAAACTGTTTTTT. Translation gives CASSLKGSYEKLFF. Variable domain in full (rest from reference TRBV27 and TRBJ1-4): EAQVTQNPRYLITVTGKKLTVTCSQNMNHEYMSWYRQDPGLGLRQIYYSMNVEVTDKGDVPEGYKVSRKEKRNFPLILESPSPNQTSLYFCASSLKGSYEKLFFGSGTQLSVL.

In this sample, this clonotype turned up many times. The chain combines TRBV2 with TRBJ2-7; 7 nucleotides agree with TRBD2. Germline trimming cut 7 bases from V and 2 bases from J; bases unmatched to any gene: 8. The CDR3 is made up of 14 amino acids. Germline loops: CDR1 SNHLY, CDR2 FYNNEI. The CDR3 DNA reads as TGTGCCAGCACTTCTCCTAGCGGAACCTACGAGCAGTACTTC. Its translation: CASTSPSGTYEQYF.

This clonotype was picked up many times. The chain links TRBV19 to TRBJ2-1; D is perhaps TRBD2 (5 bases). This CDR3 comprises 14 residues. CDR1 and CDR2 from the germline V gene are LNHDA and SQIVND (reference sequence). V was pared by 7 bases and J by 5 bases, with 15 bases between. CDR3 sequence: CASNPSKRDNEQFF. The CDR3 region has the DNA TGTGCCAGTAATCCGAGCAAGAGGGACAATGAGCAGTTCTTC.

Of note for this clonotype: A much bigger clone sits one base away, suggesting this may be a read error. This rearrangement joins TRBV11-2 to TRBJ2-1, with no clear D. With 2 bases removed from V and 1 base from J, the gap between germline ends came to 9 bases. Germline-derived CDR1 and CDR2 are SGHAT and FQNNGV. The CDR3 has 15 residues. The CDR3 bases are TGTGCCAGCAGCTTATCGACTCAATCCTACAATGAGCAGTTCTTC. Protein product: CASSLSTQSYNEQFF.

Turning to this clonotype: A much larger clone sits a single nucleotide away, making a read error possible. The V call is TRBV28, the J call TRBJ2-1; D gene unclear. The V gene's germline CDR1 is MDHEN and CDR2 SYDVKM. The germline V and J ends were trimmed by 11 bases and 7 bases, with 12 bases remaining between them. The length of the CDR3 is 11 residues. The CDR3 sequence is CAGALGNEQFF. CDR3 sequence (DNA): TGTGCCGGCGCCCTAGGGAATGAGCAGTTCTTC.

This clonotype was counted once. At one end, the junction sequence differs from germline, possibly due to a read error. V and J are TRBV5-1 and TRBJ1-1; possibly TRBD1 for D (5 bases). Germline CDR1 is SGHRS and CDR2 is YFSETQ. This CDR3 has 14 residues. The CDR3 reads CANSSRVGETEAFF. CDR3 sequence (DNA): TGCGCCAACAGCTCGAGAGTAGGGGAAACTGAAGCTTTCTTT.

The chain is built from TRBV12-3 or TRBV12-4 and TRBJ2-1; perhaps TRBD2 as D (7 bases). V shed 0 bases and J shed 5 bases, with 11 bases lying between them. The CDR3 is made up of 15 amino acids. The CDR3 DNA reads as TGTGCCAGCAGTTTAGCGGGAGGGGGGCACAATGAGCAGTTCTTC. It yields the protein CASSLAGGGHNEQFF.

This clonotype has a handful of counts. The chain uses TRBV20-1 and TRBJ2-7; 7 nucleotides align to TRBD2. The germline V gene has CDR1 DFQATT and CDR2 SNEGSKA (reference sequence). CDR3 length equals 12 residues. V trimming: 7 bases; J trimming: 2 bases; junction bases outside the gene matches: 5. CDR3: CSVSAGPYEQYF. The DNA of the CDR3 is TGCAGTGTCTCAGCGGGGCCCTACGAGCAGTACTTC.

This clonotype has more than one count but fewer than ten. This rearrangement joins TRBV7-9 to TRBJ2-3, with 7 nucleotides matching TRBD1. V lost 5 bases to trimming and J lost 0 bases; unmatched junction nucleotides: 8. The CDR3 covers 16 residues. Germline V gene lookup returns CDR1 SEHNR and CDR2 FQNEAQ (reference sequence). CDR3 DNA: TGTGCCAGCAGCCCCGCGACAGGGATAAGCACAGATACGCAGTATTTT. It specifies CASSPATGISTDTQYF.

This clonotype was found a few times. J is TRBJ1-2 and V is TRBV6-5; D remains unclear. The V gene's germline CDR1 is MNHEY and CDR2 SVGAGI. The CDR3 totals 13 residues. V shed 0 bases and J shed 7 bases, with 9 bases lying between them. In nucleotides, the CDR3 is TGTGCCAGCAGTTACTCGAGGGTTGGTGGCTACACCTTC. The encoded protein is CASSYSRVGGYTF.

The sample holds a few counts of this clonotype. The chain links TRBV20-1 to TRBJ1-1; D may be TRBD1 (5 bases). This CDR3 region has 14 residues. Germline CDR1 is DFQATT and CDR2 is SNEGSKA (reference sequence). V lost 0 bases and J lost 6, with 14 bases in between. CDR3 coding DNA: TGCAGTGCTAGAGATCGTGGGGGTCTGGCTGAAGCTTTCTTT. Encoded protein: CSARDRGGLAEAFF.

This clonotype has a handful of counts. V and J are TRBV2 and TRBJ2-7; D may be TRBD1 (6 bases). This CDR3 is built from 13 residues. Trimming removed 7 bases from V and 1 base from J, with 11 bases in between. Germline V gene lookup returns CDR1 SNHLY and CDR2 FYNNEI. The CDR3 sequence is CASKGRGSYEQYF. The CDR3 bases are TGTGCCAGCAAGGGCAGGGGTTCCTACGAGCAGTACTTC.

This chain links TRBV14 with TRBJ2-7, with D unresolved. The ends were cut back, 9 bases at V and 6 bases at J, with 3 bases in the middle. CDR1 and CDR2 from the germline V gene are SGHDN and FVKESK. The CDR3 loop spans 8 amino acids. The CDR3 nucleotides read TGTGCCAGGACCGAGCAGTACTTC. It yields the protein CARTEQYF.

As regards this clonotype: This could be a read error, since a much larger clone is one nucleotide away. The rearrangement links TRBV2 to TRBJ1-2; 9 nucleotides match TRBD1. The J segment lost 4 bases and the V segment lost 6 bases, leaving 3 bases of the junction unmatched. This CDR3 is built from 13 residues. CDR1 and CDR2 (germline): SNHLY, FYNNEI. CDR3: CASRQGASYGYTF. The CDR3 DNA follows: TGTGCCAGCAGACAGGGGGCTAGCTATGGCTACACCTTC. The variable domain in full, completed from reference TRBV2 and TRBJ1-2, reads EPEVTQTPSHQVTQMGQEVILRCVPISNHLYFYWYRQILGQKVEFLVSFYNNEISEKSEIFDDQFSVERPDGSNFTLKIRSTKLEDSAMYFCASRQGASYGYTFGSGTRLTVV.

This rearrangement joins TRBV18 to TRBJ1-1, with TRBD1 identical over 12 bases. Germline CDR1 is KGHSH and CDR2 is LQKENI. The CDR3 sequence is 18 residues long. The V segment lost 2 bases and the J segment 4 bases; nucleotides outside the gene matches: 11. CDR3: CASSPGTGGRQGGTEAFF. CDR3 coding DNA: TGTGCCAGCTCACCAGGGACAGGGGGCAGACAAGGGGGCACTGAAGCTTTCTTT.